The next 29 T cell receptor beta chains were all read from a single sample in a study of T cells after yellow fever vaccination. TCRdb called the 5' RACE reads again in MiXCR, with one record for every CDR3 protein. The table has some 300,000 distinct CDR3 sequences, roughly 8.6% seen once; the top ten hold 15% to 20%. The specimen comprised PBMCs, sampled roughly seven weeks after the first yellow fever vaccination. The receptors stem from a man aged 18-30 years who received the YFV17D yellow fever vaccine.

The chain links TRBV7-9 to TRBJ2-3; D remains unclear. Trimming removed 7 bases at V and 4 bases at J, with 9 bases between. CDR1 is SEHNR and CDR2 is FQNEAQ in the germline V gene (reference sequence). The CDR3 totals 12 residues. The CDR3 sequence: CASTVTSDTQYF. The CDR3 DNA reads TGTGCCAGCACCGTTACTTCAGATACGCAGTATTTT.

V is TRBV2 and J is TRBJ1-4; 8 bases match TRBD1. V gave up 4 bases and J gave up 5 bases; unmatched junction bases: 3. This CDR3 has 14 amino acids. Germline V gene data show CDR1 as SNHLY and CDR2 as FYNNEI. The CDR3 reads CASSGRTGNEKLFF. CDR3 nucleotide sequence: TGTGCCAGCAGTGGCCGGACAGGGAATGAAAAACTGTTTTTT.

The chain links TRBV5-6 to TRBJ2-7; 9 nucleotides match TRBD1. Germline-derived CDR1 and CDR2 are SGHDT and YYEEEE. The CDR3 sequence is 14 residues long. With 3 bases clipped from V and 4 bases from J, the junction kept 5 bases outside the gene matches. CDR3 in DNA: TGTGCCAGCAGCTGGGGACAGGGAGATTACGAGCAGTACGTC. Its protein product is CASSWGQGDYEQYV.

The J gene is TRBJ2-6, the V gene TRBV21-1; the table's D call, TRBD1, has no DNA check behind it. TRBV21-1 is a pseudogene locus. The CDR3 loop spans 15 amino acids. The CDR3 region has the DNA TGTGCCAGCAGCAAATGTGGGGCCGGGGCCAACGTCCTGACTTTC. Translating gives CASSKCGAGANVLTF.

This clonotype was seen more than once but under ten times. The rearrangement uses TRBV5-1 and TRBJ1-1; D unresolved. Germline V gene lookup returns CDR1 SGHRS and CDR2 YFSETQ. The CDR3 runs 14 residues. V lost 0 bases and J lost 1, with 7 bases in between. This CDR3 is CASSLATANTEAFF. DNA for the CDR3: TGCGCCAGCAGCTTGGCCACGGCGAACACTGAAGCTTTCTTT.

This chain uses TRBV28 with TRBJ1-2; possible D gene TRBD1, 5 bases. The V end was cut by 2 bases, the J end by 1 base, with 8 bases between. Germline V gives CDR1 MDHEN, CDR2 SYDVKM. CDR3 size: 14 residues. DNA for the CDR3: TGTGCCAGCAGTTTAAGGGGTGTTAACTATGGCTACACCTTC. The encoded protein is CASSLRGVNYGYTF.

The rearrangement links TRBV19 to TRBJ1-1; 8 bases fit TRBD1. The CDR3 runs 14 residues. J was trimmed by 2 bases and V by 6 bases; bases with no gene match: 5. The germline gives CDR1 LNHDA, CDR2 SQIVND (reference sequence). The CDR3 reads CASRIGQGNTEAFF. Here the CDR3 DNA reads TGTGCCAGTAGGATCGGACAGGGAAACACTGAAGCTTTCTTT.

This clonotype was recorded a few times. CDR3 DNA: TGTGCCATCAGCCGGGGTCCCCCCAATGAGCAGTTCTTC. Amino acid sequence: CAISRGPPNEQFF. The chain has TRBV10-3 and TRBJ2-1, with a tentative D call TRBD2 (5 bases). CDR1 ENHRY and CDR2 SYGVKD come from the germline V gene. V lost 6 bases and J lost 6, with 12 bases in between. CDR3 length equals 13 residues.

This clonotype has a handful of counts. The V call is TRBV27, the J call TRBJ2-1; 7 bases map to TRBD2. The CDR3 loop spans 14 amino acids. Germline lookup yields CDR1 MNHEY and CDR2 SMNVEV (reference sequence). V shed 6 bases, J shed 9 bases, and the junction held 11 bases outside the gene matches. CDR3 amino acids: CASSPSPRGFEQFF. The DNA of the CDR3 is TGTGCCAGCAGCCCCTCCCCGCGGGGGTTTGAGCAGTTCTTC.

V gene TRBV4-1 combines with J gene TRBJ1-4; 8 nucleotides align to TRBD1. The V gene's germline CDR1 is MGHRA and CDR2 YSYEKL. CDR3 length: 16 amino acids. J gave up 8 bases and V 4 bases, and 12 bases lay outside the gene matches. CDR3 loop: CASSPYRGAVYEKLFF. CDR3 DNA: TGCGCCAGCAGCCCATACAGGGGGGCGGTTTACGAAAAACTGTTTTTT.

This clonotype was observed a few times. The chain is built from TRBV4-1 and TRBJ1-2; D perhaps matches TRBD1 (5 bases). V lost 1 base and J lost 4, with 10 bases in between. CDR3 length equals 14 residues. Germline V gene data show CDR1 as MGHRA and CDR2 as YSYEKL. The CDR3 DNA sequence: TGCGCCAGCAGCCAAGTACAGGAACCCTATGGCTACACCTTC. As protein: CASSQVQEPYGYTF.

There are many counts of this clonotype. The chain links TRBV11-1 to TRBJ2-5; the match to TRBD2 covers 13 bases. J was trimmed by 2 bases and V by 3 bases; bases with no gene match: 9. The CDR3 extends over 18 amino acids. CDR1 and CDR2 (germline): SGHAT, FQDESV (reference sequence). CDR3 residues: CASSFLRLAGGPQETQYF. CDR3 DNA sequence: TGTGCCAGCAGCTTCTTACGACTAGCGGGGGGACCTCAAGAGACCCAGTACTTC.

The table lists this clonotype with a few counts. The V and J genes are TRBV7-2 and TRBJ2-2, with D possibly matching TRBD2 (6 bases). Between the trimmed V and J ends, which lost 5 bases and 1 base, there was a span of 17 bases. The CDR3 length is 17 residues. The V gene's germline CDR1 is SGHTA and CDR2 FQGNSA. Here the CDR3 DNA reads TGTGCCAGCAGCCCACGCGGGGCCCGCTGGAACACCGGGGAGCTGTTTTTT. This encodes CASSPRGARWNTGELFF.

This clonotype came up a few times. This chain links TRBV24-1 with TRBJ2-1; D is tentatively TRBD1 or TRBD2 (5 bases each). The CDR3 length is 15 residues. From germline, CDR1 is KGHDR and CDR2 SFDVKD. V was pared by 9 bases and J by 8 bases, with 22 bases between. As DNA, the CDR3 is TGTGCCACCGATCCGGGACCACCGCTGGGACATGAGCAGTTCTTC. It translates to CATDPGPPLGHEQFF.

The chain links TRBV11-3 to TRBJ2-1, with a tentative D call TRBD1 (6 bases). This CDR3 has 16 residues. Germline V gene data show CDR1 as SGHNT and CDR2 as YENEEA. The ends were cut back, 5 bases at V and 4 bases at J, with 18 bases in the middle. In DNA, the CDR3 is TGTGCCAGCAGCCACCCTCGTCGGACAGTTTACAATGAGCAGTTCTTC. This gives the protein CASSHPRRTVYNEQFF.

The chain carries TRBV20-1 and TRBJ2-7; D may match TRBD1 or TRBD2 (6 bases each). CDR1 and CDR2 from the germline V gene are DFQATT and SNEGSKA (reference sequence). V shed 3 bases and J shed 4 bases, with 13 bases lying between them. This CDR3 spans 13 amino acids. CDR3 in DNA: TGCAGTGCTAGGGACCCGGGGGCATACGAGCAGTACGTC. This sequence encodes CSARDPGAYEQYV.

As for this clonotype: The junction departs from the called germline gene at one end, perhaps through a read error. The chain is built from TRBV20-1 and TRBJ2-3; D unresolved. The CDR3 has 15 amino acids. From germline, CDR1 is DFQATT and CDR2 SNEGSKA (reference sequence). The CDR3 nucleotides read TGCTGTGCTAGAGATAGGCTAAGGGCCCCAGATACGCAGTATTTT. This codes for CCARDRLRAPDTQYF.

V and J are TRBV5-1 and TRBJ2-1; 14 nucleotides align to TRBD2. Germline lookup yields CDR1 SGHRS and CDR2 YFSETQ. There are 17 residues in the CDR3. With V trimmed by 4 bases and J by 4 bases, 7 bases remained unmatched. CDR3 in DNA: TGCGCCAGCAGCCTGAGACTAGCGGGGGGGCCTTACAATGAGCAGTTCTTC. Translation: CASSLRLAGGPYNEQFF.

This clonotype occurred a few times. CDR3 protein: CASSDRNSYEQYF. For the CDR3, the DNA is TGTGCCAGCAGTGACAGGAACTCCTACGAGCAGTACTTC. This chain joins TRBV6-1 and TRBJ2-7; D is uncertain. Trimming removed 3 bases at V and 0 bases at J, with 6 bases between. The CDR3 loop spans 13 amino acids. The germline CDR1 and CDR2 sequences are MNHNS and SASEGT.

This clonotype was observed a few times. The CDR3 reads CASSWTKGGTDTQYF. The DNA for the CDR3 is TGCGCCAGCAGCTGGACGAAGGGGGGCACAGATACGCAGTATTTT. The chain is built from TRBV5-1 and TRBJ2-3, with D maybe TRBD1 (6 bases). Germline V CDR1 and CDR2: SGHRS, YFSETQ. This CDR3 has 15 amino acids. Trimming left V 3 bases short and J 1 base short, with 12 bases between.

The rearrangement links TRBV11-2 to TRBJ2-5; D unresolved. CDR1 is SGHAT, CDR2 FQNNGV, per germline. Deletions cut 6 bases from V and 2 bases from J, with 13 bases between. This CDR3 comprises 14 residues. The CDR3 DNA reads as TGTGCCAGCAGATTCTTCCAGAAGCAAGAGACCCAGTACTTC. It is translated as CASRFFQKQETQYF.

V and J are TRBV7-2 and TRBJ1-1, with D unresolved. The germline V gene encodes CDR1 SGHTA and CDR2 FQGNSA. The CDR3 contains 14 residues. V gave up 1 base and J gave up 0 bases, with 6 bases separating them. The CDR3 nucleotides are TGTGCCAGCAGCTTAGGTTTCATGAACACTGAAGCTTTCTTT. The encoded protein is CASSLGFMNTEAFF.

At least ten counts were recorded for this clonotype. The chain has TRBV4-3 and TRBJ2-5; D is ambiguous. The V end was cut by 4 bases, the J end by 2 bases, with 17 bases between. The CDR3 spans 16 residues. Looked up from germline, CDR1 is LGHNA and CDR2 is YSLEER. The CDR3 is CASSRNSRASQETQYF. The DNA of the CDR3 is TGCGCCAGCAGCCGGAATTCCCGGGCCTCGCAAGAGACCCAGTACTTC.

The rearrangement uses TRBV6-2 or TRBV6-3 and TRBJ2-5; D not certain. In germline, CDR1 is MNHEY, CDR2 SVGEGT. V lost 6 bases and J lost 5, with 19 bases in between. This CDR3 has 15 residues. CDR3 nucleotides: TGTGCCAGCAGAAGCCAGGATCCTGACCGTGAGACCCAGTACTTC. This translates into CASRSQDPDRETQYF.

The rearrangement joins TRBV7-6 to TRBJ2-1; D is perhaps TRBD2 (6 bases). V lost 1 base to trimming and J lost 2 bases, with 21 bases between them. Germline V gene data show CDR1 as SGHVS and CDR2 as FNYEAQ. The CDR3 contains 19 residues. The CDR3, as DNA: TGTGCCAGCAGCTTAGGGGCTTGGTATCGGCGGGGCACCTACAATGAGCAGTTCTTC. Translation: CASSLGAWYRRGTYNEQFF.

The chain employs TRBV28 and TRBJ2-3; D assignment may be TRBD1 or TRBD2 (5 bases each). The V and J ends lost 11 bases and 0 bases respectively, with 12 bases between them. The germline V gene encodes CDR1 MDHEN and CDR2 SYDVKM. The CDR3 loop spans 13 amino acids. The CDR3 coding sequence is TGTGCCGGCCGGGACCAAAGCACAGATACGCAGTATTTT. Its protein is CAGRDQSTDTQYF.

The chain is built from TRBV20-1 and TRBJ2-2; tentative D call: TRBD2 (6 bases). The germline V gene has CDR1 DFQATT and CDR2 SNEGSKA (reference sequence). This CDR3 has 14 amino acids. The germline V and J ends were trimmed by 6 bases and 1 base, with 12 bases remaining between them. The chain's CDR3 is CSATGGRNTGELFF. Written as DNA, the CDR3 is TGCAGTGCGACCGGGGGAAGGAACACCGGGGAGCTGTTTTTT.

The genes are TRBV5-1 and TRBJ1-2, with D possibly TRBD1 on 5 matching bases. V lost 5 bases, J lost 3 bases, and 14 bases lay in between. This CDR3 is 14 amino acids long. CDR1 SGHRS and CDR2 YFSETQ come from the germline V gene. CDR3 coding DNA: TGCGCCAGCAGGTCCGGGACCGCTGACTATGGCTACACCTTC. It specifies CASRSGTADYGYTF.

The chain's CDR3 is CASSRRGLNTEAFF. The CDR3 DNA sequence: TGTGCCAGCAGCCGCAGGGGACTAAACACTGAAGCTTTCTTT. The chain recombines TRBV5-4 with TRBJ1-1, with D perhaps matching TRBD1 (6 bases). V shed 4 bases and J shed 2 bases, with 12 bases lying between them. There are 14 residues in the CDR3. Germline CDR1 and CDR2: SGHNT and YYREEE (reference sequence).